This T cell receptor beta chain appears in the sequencing data of a study of control samples from healthy donors and cancer patients. TCRdb's copy holds only in-frame clones and misses some; the assay was immunoSEQ multiplex PCR. The data show some 79,000 clones, under 95% seen once. CDR3 length: 16 amino acids. The V gene end was trimmed by 5 bases and the J gene end by 6 bases; junction bases not matched to a gene: 12. Germline V gene lookup returns CDR1 SNHLY and CDR2 FYNNEI. The source material was PBMCs. V is TRBV2 and J is TRBJ2-3; 9 bases align to TRBD1. The receptor comes from a woman between 40 and 55 years old with lung cancer. The DNA for the CDR3 is TGTGCCAGCAGTCTTCTCGGGGACAGGGTCGCGGATACGCAGTATTTT. Translating gives CASSLLGDRVADTQYF.